This is a list of T cell receptor beta chains from one sample in a study of cytomegalovirus exposure and HLA in healthy donors. The protocol was immunoSEQ multiplex PCR, while the TCRdb copy is restricted to in-frame clones and leaves out a portion. Counted here are some 140,000 clones, around 72% occurring once; the ten biggest clones make up around 1.5%. The sample consisted of PBMCs. The origin of the receptors is a woman in her late teens or twenties in good health and CMV-seronegative. CDR3s include the opening cysteine and the closing phenylalanine or tryptophan. The order of the fields is J gene, V gene, CDR3 protein.

j_call: TRBJ2-7; v_call: TRBV5-4; cdr3_aa: CASSLSDPGEQYF
j_call: TRBJ1-2; v_call: TRBV27; cdr3_aa: CASSPTRAPYGYTF
j_call: TRBJ2-7; v_call: TRBV7-8; cdr3_aa: CASSFGTGYEQYF
j_call: TRBJ2-7; v_call: TRBV2; cdr3_aa: CASRGREAPNEQYF
j_call: TRBJ2-5; v_call: TRBV29-1; cdr3_aa: CSVIDRGLSETQYF
j_call: TRBJ1-4; v_call: TRBV9; cdr3_aa: CASSVRPQGMNEKLFF
j_call: TRBJ2-2; v_call: TRBV15; cdr3_aa: CATSGRLATTGELFF
j_call: TRBJ1-2; v_call: TRBV30; cdr3_aa: CAWSSSGDGGYTF
j_call: TRBJ1-1; v_call: TRBV30; cdr3_aa: CAWSSQNTEAFF
j_call: TRBJ2-1; v_call: TRBV19; cdr3_aa: CASSSNPLQRDRREQFF
j_call: TRBJ2-3; v_call: TRBV7-6; cdr3_aa: CASSRVILTDTQYF
j_call: TRBJ1-1; v_call: TRBV18; cdr3_aa: CASSPRVGGNTEAFF
j_call: TRBJ1-2; v_call: TRBV6-5; cdr3_aa: CASSYGDRDGYTF
j_call: TRBJ2-3; v_call: TRBV4-2; cdr3_aa: CASSQAAGAPTDTQYF
j_call: TRBJ1-1; v_call: TRBV7-9; cdr3_aa: CASSLATEAFF
j_call: TRBJ1-5; v_call: TRBV5-6; cdr3_aa: CASSLGGFDNQPQHF
j_call: TRBJ1-2; v_call: TRBV2; cdr3_aa: CASSVINYGYTF
j_call: TRBJ2-5; v_call: TRBV6-1; cdr3_aa: CASRPGGSWETQYF
j_call: TRBJ1-4; v_call: TRBV29-1; cdr3_aa: CSVEGQSEKLFF
j_call: TRBJ2-4; v_call: TRBV15; cdr3_aa: CATSGGTPRAKNIQYF
j_call: TRBJ2-6; v_call: TRBV4-2; cdr3_aa: CASSQASRVASSGANVLTF
j_call: TRBJ2-7; v_call: TRBV29-1; cdr3_aa: CSAGEDYEQYF
j_call: TRBJ2-3; v_call: TRBV11-1; cdr3_aa: CASSPTRIDTQYF
j_call: TRBJ2-7; v_call: TRBV4-1; cdr3_aa: CASSQDGPAGEGSYEQYF
j_call: TRBJ2-7; v_call: TRBV18; cdr3_aa: CASSPTSGNYEQYF
j_call: TRBJ2-2; v_call: TRBV7-8; cdr3_aa: CASSLALGGGTGELFF
j_call: TRBJ2-3; v_call: TRBV6-5; cdr3_aa: CASSYSWTSGDTQYF
j_call: TRBJ2-1; v_call: TRBV15; cdr3_aa: CATGGVSLYNEQFF
j_call: TRBJ1-1; v_call: TRBV6-6; cdr3_aa: CASSYGTHSEAFF
j_call: TRBJ2-5; v_call: TRBV20-1; cdr3_aa: CSALAGETQYF
j_call: TRBJ2-1; v_call: TRBV5-1; cdr3_aa: CASSLPGTSGGLYNEQFF
j_call: TRBJ1-1; v_call: TRBV30; cdr3_aa: CAWTGQGFTEAFF
j_call: TRBJ2-1; v_call: TRBV5-1; cdr3_aa: CASRRYDQTHNEQFF
j_call: TRBJ2-3; v_call: TRBV19; cdr3_aa: CASSPFSQEATDTQYF
j_call: TRBJ2-5; v_call: TRBV5-1; cdr3_aa: CASSLATSGISPETQYF
j_call: TRBJ2-7; v_call: TRBV7-6; cdr3_aa: CASSSGPLAAPSAQYF
j_call: TRBJ2-3; v_call: TRBV6-6; cdr3_aa: CASNDELTGADTQYF
j_call: TRBJ2-1; v_call: TRBV15; cdr3_aa: CATSGDPGRESGFYNEQFF
j_call: TRBJ1-5; v_call: TRBV10-1; cdr3_aa: CASSDRRDQPQHF
j_call: TRBJ2-7; v_call: TRBV30; cdr3_aa: CACKKLAGGLYEQYF
j_call: TRBJ2-3; v_call: TRBV7-9; cdr3_aa: CASSTRTSGSLADTQYF
j_call: TRBJ1-3; v_call: TRBV7-2; cdr3_aa: CASSLNSGNTIYF
j_call: TRBJ2-7; v_call: TRBV5-1; cdr3_aa: CASRGLAGGLYEQYF
j_call: TRBJ2-1; v_call: TRBV18; cdr3_aa: CASSPNAGLVINEQFF
j_call: TRBJ2-1; v_call: TRBV6-1; cdr3_aa: CASRDRRPYNEQFF
j_call: TRBJ2-7; v_call: TRBV5-8; cdr3_aa: CASSLTLAKGEQYF
j_call: TRBJ2-1; v_call: TRBV6-5; cdr3_aa: CASSYAYSSYNEQFF
j_call: TRBJ2-7; v_call: TRBV5-6; cdr3_aa: CASSPARGSPINYEQYF
j_call: TRBJ1-1; v_call: TRBV30; cdr3_aa: CAWSPGGGGAFF
j_call: TRBJ2-7; v_call: TRBV2; cdr3_aa: CASRDPSEGGSYEQYF
j_call: TRBJ2-7; v_call: TRBV29-1; cdr3_aa: CSVEVPLGTSGYF